This T cell receptor (beta chain) was found in a study of cytomegalovirus exposure and HLA in healthy donors. Study at large: The 95 to 150 validation repertoires used the same platform as the approximately 670 first-cohort repertoires, a later analysis reported. The study's findings and limits: The investigators catalogued about 170 TCR beta chains as cytomegalovirus-associated. Most sequenced TCRs were rare (though some public TCRs occurred in many donors). The tendency of first-cohort TCR clusters to co-occur in the 100 to 150 validation repertoires emerged from a later analysis.

The germline V gene encodes CDR1 MNHEY and CDR2 SMNVEV (reference sequence). CDR3 length: 15 amino acids. The V end was cut by 4 bases, the J end by 14 bases, with 24 bases between. On this clone: Its specificity is not known.

Assay used: immunoSEQ multiplex PCR; TCRdb lists only in-frame clones, some missing. Altogether under 250,000 clones are present, roughly 80% being singletons, with the ten largest covering around 5.5%. What was sequenced was PBMCs. The TCR comes from a woman younger than 30 in good health and CMV-seronegative. The chain links TRBV27 to TRBJ2-1; D is perhaps TRBD1 or TRBD2 (5 bases each). Written as DNA, the CDR3 is TGTGCCAGCAGTTCGGCCTCCGGGACCAAGGCCCAGGAGTTCTTC. Translated: CASSSASGTKAQEFF.